This TCR beta chain emerged from a study of T cell responses to AZD1222 COVID-19 vaccine. V was clipped by 8 bases and J by 3 bases, with 11 bases between them. CDR1 LNHDA and CDR2 SQIVND come from the germline V gene (reference sequence). The CDR3 has 13 amino acids. Only in-frame clones appear in the TCRdb table, and some are missing; sequencing was by immunoSEQ multiplex PCR. The sample lists about 180,000 clones, around 90% occurring once. The V gene is TRBV19, the J gene TRBJ2-1; possibly TRBD1 for D (5 bases). The input for sequencing was peripheral blood, taken on day 0 of AZD1222 vaccination. The sequence came from an adult in good health. The DNA for the CDR3 is TGTGCCAGTCAAGTAAGGGGCTACAATGAGCAGTTCTTC. Amino acids: CASQVRGYNEQFF.